This T cell receptor beta chain derives from a study of beta chain features in type 1 diabetes. As for this clone: Its antigen is undetermined.

All of the isolated RNA was reverse transcribed, so expressed TCRB transcripts were sequenced. On average, stem cell-like memory T cell samples had approximately 1 million reads. Libraries were prepared by immunoSEQ multiplex PCR; TCRdb keeps only in-frame clonotypes and omits some of them. Of tens of thousands of clones listed, about 50% are singletons. Study-level results: TCRB CDR3 length was moderately but significantly reduced in all four CD4+ subsets of Type 1 diabetes patients. Since sequencing was performed on cDNA, cells with high TCR expression could be over-represented. Fewer insertions but more deletions were seen at VDJ junctions in type 1 diabetes patients.

The clonotype was recovered from a man younger than 35 with type 1 diabetes. Sequencing used stem cell memory CD4+ T cells from blood.

CDR3 nucleotides: TGTGCCAGTAGTATATTAGGGGATCAGCCCCAGCATTTT. Residues: CASSILGDQPQHF. V gene TRBV19 combines with J gene TRBJ1-5; D is possibly TRBD1 (5 bases). The CDR3 has 13 residues. Per germline, CDR1 LNHDA and CDR2 SQIVND (reference sequence). V dropped 2 bases and J dropped 5 bases, with 7 bases sitting between them.